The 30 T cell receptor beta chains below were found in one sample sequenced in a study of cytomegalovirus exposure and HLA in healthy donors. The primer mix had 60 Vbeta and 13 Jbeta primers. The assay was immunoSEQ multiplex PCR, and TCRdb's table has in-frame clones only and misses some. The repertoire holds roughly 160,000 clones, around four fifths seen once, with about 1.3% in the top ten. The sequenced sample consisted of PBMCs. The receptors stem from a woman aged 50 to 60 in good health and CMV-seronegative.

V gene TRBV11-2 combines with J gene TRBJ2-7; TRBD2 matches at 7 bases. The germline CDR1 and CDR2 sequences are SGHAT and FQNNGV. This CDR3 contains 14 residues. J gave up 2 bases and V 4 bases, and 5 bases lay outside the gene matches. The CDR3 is CASSSSSGTYEQYF. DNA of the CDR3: TGTGCCAGCAGCTCTTCTAGCGGAACCTACGAGCAGTACTTC. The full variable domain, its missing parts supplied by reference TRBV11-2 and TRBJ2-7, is EAGVAQSPRYKIIEKRQSVAFWCNPISGHATLYWYQQILGQGPKLLIQFQNNGVVDDSQLPKDRFSAERLKGVDSTLKIQPAKLEDSAVYLCASSSSSGTYEQYFGPGTRLTVT.

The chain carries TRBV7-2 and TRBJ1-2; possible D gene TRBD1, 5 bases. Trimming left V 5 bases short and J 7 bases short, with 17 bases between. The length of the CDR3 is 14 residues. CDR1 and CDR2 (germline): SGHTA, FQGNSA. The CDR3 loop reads CASSPESRGGGYTF. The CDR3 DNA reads TGTGCCAGCAGCCCCGAGTCCCGCGGGGGTGGCTACACCTTC.

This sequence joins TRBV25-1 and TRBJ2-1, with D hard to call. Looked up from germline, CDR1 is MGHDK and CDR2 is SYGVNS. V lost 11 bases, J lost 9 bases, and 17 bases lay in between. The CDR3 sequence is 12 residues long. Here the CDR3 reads CAGINALLEQFF. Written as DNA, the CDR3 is TGTGCCGGCATTAATGCATTACTTGAGCAGTTCTTC.

CDR3 coding DNA: TGTGCCAGCTCTCGCTACGCTCCCGCACGGAACACCGGGGAGCTGTTTTTT. Translation: CASSRYAPARNTGELFF. The rearrangement joins TRBV18 to TRBJ2-2, with no clear D. Trimming took 6 bases from V and 1 from J, leaving 18 bases between them. Germline assignment: CDR1 KGHSH and CDR2 LQKENI. This CDR3 is 17 amino acids long.

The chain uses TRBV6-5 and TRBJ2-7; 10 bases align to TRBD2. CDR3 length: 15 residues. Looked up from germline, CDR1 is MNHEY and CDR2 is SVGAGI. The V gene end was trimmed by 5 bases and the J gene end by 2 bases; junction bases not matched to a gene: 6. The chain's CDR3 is CASSQGLAVTYEQYF. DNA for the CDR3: TGTGCCAGCAGTCAAGGACTAGCGGTCACCTACGAGCAGTACTTC.

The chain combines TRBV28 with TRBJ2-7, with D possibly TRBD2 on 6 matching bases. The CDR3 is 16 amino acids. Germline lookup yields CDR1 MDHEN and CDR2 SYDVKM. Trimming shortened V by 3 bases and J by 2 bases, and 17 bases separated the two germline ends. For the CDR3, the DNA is TGTGCCAGCAGTTTCCCTAAAGGAGGGAACCCCTACGAGCAGTACTTC. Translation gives CASSFPKGGNPYEQYF.

DNA for the CDR3: TGTGCAAGTCGCCCTTCGCAGCCCCAGCATTTT. Translating gives CASRPSQPQHF. The chain uses TRBV12-2 and TRBJ1-5. TRBV12-2 is a known pseudogene. This CDR3 is built from 11 residues.

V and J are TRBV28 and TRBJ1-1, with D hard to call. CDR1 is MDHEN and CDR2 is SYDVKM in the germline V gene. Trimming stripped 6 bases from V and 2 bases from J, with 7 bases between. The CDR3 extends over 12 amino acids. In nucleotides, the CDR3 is TGTGCCAGCAGACGGTCAAACACTGAAGCTTTCTTT. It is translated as CASRRSNTEAFF.

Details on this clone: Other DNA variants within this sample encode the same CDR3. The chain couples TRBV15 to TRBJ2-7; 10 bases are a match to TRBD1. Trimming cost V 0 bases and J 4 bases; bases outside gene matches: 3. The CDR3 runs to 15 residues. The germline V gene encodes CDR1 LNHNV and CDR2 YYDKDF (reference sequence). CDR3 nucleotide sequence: TGTGCCACCAGCAGAGAACGGGACAGGGGTTACGAGCAGTACTTC. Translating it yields CATSRERDRGYEQYF. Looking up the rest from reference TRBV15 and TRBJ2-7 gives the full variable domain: DAMVIQNPRYQVTQFGKPVTLSCSQTLNHNVMYWYQQKSSQAPKLLFHYYDKDFNNEADTPDNFQSRRPNTSFCFLDIRSPGLGDTAMYLCATSRERDRGYEQYFGPGTRLTVT.

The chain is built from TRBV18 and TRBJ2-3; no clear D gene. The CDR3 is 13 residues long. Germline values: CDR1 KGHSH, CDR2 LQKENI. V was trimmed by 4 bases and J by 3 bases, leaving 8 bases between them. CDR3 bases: TGTGCCAGCTCACTGCCCGGTACAGATACGCAGTATTTT. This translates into CASSLPGTDTQYF.

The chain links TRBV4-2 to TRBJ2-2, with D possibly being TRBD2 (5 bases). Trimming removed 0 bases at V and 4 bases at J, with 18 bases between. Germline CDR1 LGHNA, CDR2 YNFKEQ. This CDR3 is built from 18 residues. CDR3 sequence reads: CASSQDEGIALTTGELFF. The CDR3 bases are TGTGCCAGCAGCCAAGACGAGGGAATCGCCCTGACCACCGGGGAGCTGTTTTTT.

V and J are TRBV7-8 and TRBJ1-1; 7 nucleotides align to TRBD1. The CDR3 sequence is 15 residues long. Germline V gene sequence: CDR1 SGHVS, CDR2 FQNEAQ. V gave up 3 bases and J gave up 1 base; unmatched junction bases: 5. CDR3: CASSLTGIKNTEAFF. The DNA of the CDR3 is TGTGCCAGCAGCTTGACAGGGATTAAGAACACTGAAGCTTTCTTT.

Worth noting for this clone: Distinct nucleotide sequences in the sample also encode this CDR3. The CDR3 DNA reads TGCGCCAGCAGCTTGGGTCAGGGAAATGAAAAACTGTTTTTT. This encodes CASSLGQGNEKLFF. This chain links TRBV5-1 with TRBJ1-4; TRBD1 might be the D (5 bases). The CDR3 length is 14 residues. CDR1 and CDR2 (germline): SGHRS, YFSETQ. V dropped 0 bases and J dropped 5 bases, with 8 bases sitting between them.

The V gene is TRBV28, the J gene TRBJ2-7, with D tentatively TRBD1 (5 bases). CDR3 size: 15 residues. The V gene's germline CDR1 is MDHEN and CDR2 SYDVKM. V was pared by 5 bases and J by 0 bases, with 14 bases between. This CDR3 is CASSTGFLSSYEQYF. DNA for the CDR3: TGTGCCAGCAGTACAGGCTTCCTAAGCTCCTACGAGCAGTACTTC.

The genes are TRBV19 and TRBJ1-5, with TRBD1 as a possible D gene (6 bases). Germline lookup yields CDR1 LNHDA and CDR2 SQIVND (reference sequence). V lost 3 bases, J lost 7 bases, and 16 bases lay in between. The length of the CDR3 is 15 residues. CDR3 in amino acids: CASSMMSGVGQPQHF. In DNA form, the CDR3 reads TGTGCCAGTAGTATGATGTCAGGGGTCGGCCAGCCCCAGCATTTT.

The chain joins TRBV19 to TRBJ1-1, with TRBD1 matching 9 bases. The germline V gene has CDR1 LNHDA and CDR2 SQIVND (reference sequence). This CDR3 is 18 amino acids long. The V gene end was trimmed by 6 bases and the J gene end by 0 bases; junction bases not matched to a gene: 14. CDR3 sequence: CASRRRTGDGILNTEAFF. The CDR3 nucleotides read TGTGCCAGTAGGAGGCGGACAGGGGACGGGATTCTGAACACTGAAGCTTTCTTT.

Written as DNA, the CDR3 is TGTGCCAGCAGCCAAGCGCGGTATTCACCCCTCCACTTT. It translates to CASSQARYSPLHF. This rearrangement joins TRBV7-2 to TRBJ1-6, with D uncertain. V dropped 5 bases and J dropped 8 bases, with 10 bases sitting between them. The germline V gene encodes CDR1 SGHTA and CDR2 FQGNSA. The CDR3 sequence is 13 residues long.

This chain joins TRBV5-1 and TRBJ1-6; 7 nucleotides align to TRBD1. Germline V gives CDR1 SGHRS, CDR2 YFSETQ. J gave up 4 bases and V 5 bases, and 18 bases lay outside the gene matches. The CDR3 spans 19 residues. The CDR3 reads CASSQSGTDALGYNSPLHF. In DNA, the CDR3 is TGCGCCAGCAGTCAATCCGGGACAGACGCCCTGGGTTATAATTCACCCCTCCACTTT.

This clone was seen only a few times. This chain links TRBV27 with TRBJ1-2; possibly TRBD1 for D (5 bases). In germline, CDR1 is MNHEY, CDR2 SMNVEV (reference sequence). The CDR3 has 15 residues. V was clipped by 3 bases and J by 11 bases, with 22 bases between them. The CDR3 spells CASSFFPLSDSRYTF. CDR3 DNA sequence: TGTGCCAGCAGTTTCTTCCCCCTCTCCGACAGTAGGTACACCTTC.

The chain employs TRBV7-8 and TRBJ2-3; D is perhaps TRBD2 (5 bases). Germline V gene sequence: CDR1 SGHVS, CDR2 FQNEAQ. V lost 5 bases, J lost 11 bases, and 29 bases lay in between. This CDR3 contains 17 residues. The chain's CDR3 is CASSPSPTIGRVMGQYF. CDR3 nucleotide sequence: TGTGCCAGCAGCCCCTCCCCGACTATCGGTAGAGTGATGGGGCAGTATTTT. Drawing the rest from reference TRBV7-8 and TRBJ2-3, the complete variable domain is GAGVSQSPRYKVAKRGQDVALRCDPISGHVSLFWYQQALGQGPEFLTYFQNEAQLDKSGLPSDRFFAERPEGSVSTLKIQRTQQEDSAVYLCASSPSPTIGRVMGQYFGPGTRLTVL.

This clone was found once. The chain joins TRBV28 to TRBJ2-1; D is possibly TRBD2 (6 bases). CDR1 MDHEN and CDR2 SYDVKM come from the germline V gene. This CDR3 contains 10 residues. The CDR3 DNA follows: TGTGCAACCGGAGGGGATGAGCAGTTCTTC. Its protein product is CATGGDEQFF.

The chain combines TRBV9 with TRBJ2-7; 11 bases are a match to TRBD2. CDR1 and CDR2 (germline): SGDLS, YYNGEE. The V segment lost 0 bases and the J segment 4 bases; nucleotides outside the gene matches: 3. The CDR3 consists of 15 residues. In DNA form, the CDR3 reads TGTGCCAGCAGCGTAGCTCCTAGCGGGGGGTACGAGCAGTACTTC. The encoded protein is CASSVAPSGGYEQYF.

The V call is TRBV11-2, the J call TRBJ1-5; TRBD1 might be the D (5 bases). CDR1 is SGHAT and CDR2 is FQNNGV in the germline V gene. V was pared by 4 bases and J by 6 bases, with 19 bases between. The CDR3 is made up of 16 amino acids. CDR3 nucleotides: TGTGCCAGCAGCTCCACCGGGGGGAAGATGGCTCAGCCCCAGCATTTT. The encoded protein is CASSSTGGKMAQPQHF.

The CDR3 DNA follows: TGTGCCTGGAGCCCCTTTGGGCGGGATGCCTCCTACGAGCAGTACTTC. It yields the protein CAWSPFGRDASYEQYF. The rearrangement links TRBV30 to TRBJ2-7, with D tentatively TRBD2 (6 bases). CDR1 and CDR2 from the germline V gene are GTSNPN and SVGIG (reference sequence). There are 16 residues in the CDR3. V was cut by 3 bases and J by 0 bases, with 18 bases left in between.

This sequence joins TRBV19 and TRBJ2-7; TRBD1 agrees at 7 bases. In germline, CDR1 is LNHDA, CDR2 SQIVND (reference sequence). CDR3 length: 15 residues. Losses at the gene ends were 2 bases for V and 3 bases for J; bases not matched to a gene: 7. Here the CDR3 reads CASSIQDRLSYEQYF. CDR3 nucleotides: TGTGCCAGTAGTATACAGGACAGGTTAAGCTACGAGCAGTACTTC. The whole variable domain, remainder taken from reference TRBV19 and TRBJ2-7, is DGGITQSPKYLFRKEGQNVTLSCEQNLNHDAMYWYRQDPGQGLRLIYYSQIVNDFQKGDIAEGYSVSREKKESFPLTVTSAQKNPTAFYLCASSIQDRLSYEQYFGPGTRLTVT.

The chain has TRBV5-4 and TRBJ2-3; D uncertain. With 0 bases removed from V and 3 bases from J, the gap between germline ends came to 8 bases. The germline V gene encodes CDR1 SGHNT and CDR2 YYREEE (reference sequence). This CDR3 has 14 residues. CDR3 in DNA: TGTGCCAGCAGCTTGGCAGTCAGAACAGATACGCAGTATTTT. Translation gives CASSLAVRTDTQYF.

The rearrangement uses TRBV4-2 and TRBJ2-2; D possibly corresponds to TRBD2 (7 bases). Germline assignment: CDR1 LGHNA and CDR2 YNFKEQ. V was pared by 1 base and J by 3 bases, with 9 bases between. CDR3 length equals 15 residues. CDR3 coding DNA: TGTGCCAGCAGCCAAGGGGGGGGGCACACCGGGGAGCTGTTTTTT. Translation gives CASSQGGGHTGELFF.

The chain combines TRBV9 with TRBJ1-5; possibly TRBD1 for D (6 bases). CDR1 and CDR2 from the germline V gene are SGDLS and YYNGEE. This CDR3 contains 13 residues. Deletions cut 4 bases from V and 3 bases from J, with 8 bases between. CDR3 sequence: CASSTGFNQPQHF. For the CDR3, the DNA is TGTGCCAGCAGCACAGGGTTCAATCAGCCCCAGCATTTT.

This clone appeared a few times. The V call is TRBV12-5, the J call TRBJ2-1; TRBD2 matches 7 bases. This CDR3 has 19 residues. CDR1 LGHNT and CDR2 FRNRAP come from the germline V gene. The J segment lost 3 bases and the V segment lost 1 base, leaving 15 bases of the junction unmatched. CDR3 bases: TGTGCTAGTGGTTTGGCACCCCGGGGGGTGGTGGTGGGCTACAATGAGCAGTTCTTC. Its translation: CASGLAPRGVVVGYNEQFF.

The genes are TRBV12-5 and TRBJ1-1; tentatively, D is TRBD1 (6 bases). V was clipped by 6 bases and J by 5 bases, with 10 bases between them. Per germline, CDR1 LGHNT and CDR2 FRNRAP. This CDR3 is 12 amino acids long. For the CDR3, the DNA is TGTGCTAGTGGCCTCACAGGGACTGAAGCTTTCTTT. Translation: CASGLTGTEAFF.